The following is a T cell receptor (beta chain) sequence with its context. This sample is part of a study of blood T cell repertoires in COVID-19. On the study more broadly: The origin of the acute and convalescent COVID-19 samples was the United States, Italy and Spain.

The assay was immunoSEQ multiplex PCR, and TCRdb's table has in-frame clones only and misses some. This table has roughly 62,000 clones, 85% to 90% appearing once. V lost 6 bases and J lost 10; bases outside the gene matches: 13. CDR3 length: 16 residues. The germline V gene has CDR1 SEHNR and CDR2 FQNEAQ (reference sequence). The specimen was peripheral blood. The chain has TRBV7-9 and TRBJ1-5, with 12 bases lining up with TRBD1. This TCR derives from a human donor with active COVID-19. The donor label of this sample is uncertain. The CDR3 bases are TGTGCCAGCAGTTCGACCGGGACAGGGGGCGGGGGACCCCAGCATTTT. Translating gives CASSSTGTGGGGPQHF.